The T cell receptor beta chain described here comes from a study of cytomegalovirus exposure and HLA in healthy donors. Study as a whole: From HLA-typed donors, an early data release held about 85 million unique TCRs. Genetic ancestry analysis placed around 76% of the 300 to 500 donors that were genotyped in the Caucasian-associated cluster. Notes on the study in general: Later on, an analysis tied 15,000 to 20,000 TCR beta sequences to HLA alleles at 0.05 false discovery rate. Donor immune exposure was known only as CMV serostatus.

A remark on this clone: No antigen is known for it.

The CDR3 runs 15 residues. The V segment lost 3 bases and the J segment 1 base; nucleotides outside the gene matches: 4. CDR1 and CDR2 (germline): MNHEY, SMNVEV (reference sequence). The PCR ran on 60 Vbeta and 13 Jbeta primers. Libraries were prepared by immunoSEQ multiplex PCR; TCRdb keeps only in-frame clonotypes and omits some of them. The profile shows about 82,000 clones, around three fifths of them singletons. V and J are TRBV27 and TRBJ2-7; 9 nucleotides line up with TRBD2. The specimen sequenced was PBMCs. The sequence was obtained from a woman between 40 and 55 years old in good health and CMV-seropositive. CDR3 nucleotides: TGTGCCAGCAGTTTTTTAAGCGGGAGGTCCTACGAGCAGTACTTC. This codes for CASSFLSGRSYEQYF.